Listed here is a single T cell receptor (beta chain). Profiling that covered TCR beta VDJ and CDR3 relied on genomic DNA as its template. Via MiXCR, TCRdb re-called the reads, giving one row per CDR3 protein. Among roughly 190,000 distinct CDR3 sequences listed, roughly half were seen once. This sample was included in a study of CD8+CD57+ T cells in acquired aplastic anemia. Selection for sequencing was limited to patients who had shown CD8+CD57+ cell expansion by flow cytometry. V was shortened by 4 bases and J by 1 base, with 17 bases between the two germline ends. The CDR3 covers 15 residues. Germline V CDR1 and CDR2: GTSNPN, SVGIG (reference sequence).

This clonotype was sampled from a human donor with aplastic anemia. V is TRBV30 and J is TRBJ2-7; tentative D call: TRBD2 (6 bases). The sequencing input was sorted CD4+, CD8+, or CD8+CD57+ T cells (not recorded which) from PBMCs. The CDR3 reads CAWTRGVARSYEQYF. DNA of the CDR3: TGTGCCTGGACCCGCGGGGTAGCGCGGTCCTACGAGCAGTACTTC.